The T cell receptor (beta chain) described here comes from a study of CD8 T cells in Susac syndrome. As for the study in general: Patients with Susac syndrome were therapy-naive, taking corticosteroids, with some also receiving intravenous immunoglobulin, or taking intravenous immunoglobulin alone at the time their blood was drawn.

When the RNA was reverse transcribed, random hexamers were used with an input of about 0.5 to 1 ug. Multiplex immunoSEQ PCR targeted 54 Vbeta and 13 Jbeta TCR beta segments. TCRdb analysed the immunoSEQ multiplex PCR reads with MiXCR anew, one entry per CDR3 protein. The sample holds 150,000 to 200,000 distinct CDR3 sequences, roughly 92% seen once. Susac syndrome patients met recently defined diagnostic criteria for definite or probable disease. After removal of 0 bases from V and 6 bases from J, the junction contained 6 bases not matched to a gene. The CDR3 loop spans 17 amino acids. The germline V gene encodes CDR1 LGHDT and CDR2 YNNKEL (reference sequence).

The source material was CD4+ T cells from PBMCs. This chain connects TRBV3-1 to TRBJ2-7; 15 bases fit TRBD2. The origin of this receptor is a human donor with Susac syndrome. The CDR3 DNA reads TGTGCCAGCAGCCAAGACATGGGGACTAGCGGGGGGCTCGAGCAGTACTTC. Encoded protein: CASSQDMGTSGGLEQYF.